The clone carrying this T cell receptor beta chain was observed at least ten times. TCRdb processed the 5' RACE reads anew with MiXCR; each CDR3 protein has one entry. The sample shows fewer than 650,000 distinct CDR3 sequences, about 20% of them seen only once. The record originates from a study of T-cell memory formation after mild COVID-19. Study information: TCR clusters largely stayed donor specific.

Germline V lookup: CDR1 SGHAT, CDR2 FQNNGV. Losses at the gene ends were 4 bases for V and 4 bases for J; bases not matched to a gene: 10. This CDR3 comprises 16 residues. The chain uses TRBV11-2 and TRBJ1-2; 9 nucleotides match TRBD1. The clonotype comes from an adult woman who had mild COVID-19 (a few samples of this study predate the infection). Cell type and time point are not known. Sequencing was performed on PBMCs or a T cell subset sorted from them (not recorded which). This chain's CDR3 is CASSYTPGQGFYGYTF. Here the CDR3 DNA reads TGTGCCAGCAGCTATACCCCGGGACAGGGCTTCTATGGCTACACCTTC.